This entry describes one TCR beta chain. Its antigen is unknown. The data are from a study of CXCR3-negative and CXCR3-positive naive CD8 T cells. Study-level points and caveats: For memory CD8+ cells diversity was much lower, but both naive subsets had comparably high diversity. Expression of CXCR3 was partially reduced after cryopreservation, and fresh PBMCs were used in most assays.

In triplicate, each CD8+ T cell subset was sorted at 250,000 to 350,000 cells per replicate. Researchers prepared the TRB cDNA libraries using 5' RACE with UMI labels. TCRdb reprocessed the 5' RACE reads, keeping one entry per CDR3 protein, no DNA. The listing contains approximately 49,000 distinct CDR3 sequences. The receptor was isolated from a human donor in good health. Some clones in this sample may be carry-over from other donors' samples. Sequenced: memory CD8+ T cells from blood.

The CDR3: CASSHPGQGLNTEAFF. The V call is TRBV6-2 or TRBV6-3, the J call TRBJ1-1; TCRdb's D gene call, TRBD1, goes unchecked for lack of DNA. The CDR3 has 16 amino acids. Germline V CDR1 and CDR2: MNHEY, SVGEGT.